The 21 T cell receptor beta chains below all came from one sample that was sequenced in a study of cytomegalovirus exposure and HLA in healthy donors. In the PCR, 60 Vbeta and 13 Jbeta primers were used. Profiling relied on immunoSEQ multiplex PCR, and the TCRdb table lists in-frame clones only, not all of them. Of 110,000 or so clones listed, 74% are singletons. Sequencing input: PBMCs. The receptors here all came from a woman aged 45-60 years in good health and CMV-seropositive.

CDR3 DNA sequence: TGCGCCAGCAGATCGGAGCCTGGTTCTGGGGCCAACGTCCTGACTTTC. Protein sequence: CASRSEPGSGANVLTF. The rearrangement uses TRBV5-1 and TRBJ2-6; D is ambiguous. V lost 5 bases to trimming and J lost 1 base, with 13 bases between them. The CDR3 runs 16 residues. The germline V gene has CDR1 SGHRS and CDR2 YFSETQ.

This clone was detected only a few times. The rearrangement uses TRBV29-1 and TRBJ1-3; no clear D. The CDR3 length is 13 residues. V lost 3 bases, J lost 0 bases, and 6 bases lay in between. Germline CDR1 and CDR2: SQVTM and ANQGSEA. Written as DNA, the CDR3 is TGCAGCGTTGATGAGCCCTCTGGAAACACCATATATTTT. Residues: CSVDEPSGNTIYF.

V gene TRBV5-1 combines with J gene TRBJ2-7, with D perhaps matching TRBD2 (6 bases). V lost 0 bases and J 3 bases, leaving 13 bases between the germline ends. The CDR3 length is 15 residues. Germline CDR1 is SGHRS and CDR2 is YFSETQ. Here the CDR3 DNA reads TGCGCCAGCAGCTTGGTGGGGGGTTCGGTCTACGAGCAGTACTTC. It is translated as CASSLVGGSVYEQYF.

The CDR3: CASSVEGGSSGNTIYF. DNA for the CDR3: TGTGCCAGCAGCGTAGAAGGAGGCAGCTCTGGAAACACCATATATTTT. This chain uses TRBV9 with TRBJ1-3; D unclear. The germline V gene encodes CDR1 SGDLS and CDR2 YYNGEE. CDR3 length: 16 residues. Between the trimmed V and J ends, which lost 0 bases and 0 bases, there was a span of 10 bases.

This clone came up a few times. This chain uses TRBV15 with TRBJ2-1, with 7 bases lining up with TRBD2. This CDR3 region has 15 residues. CDR1 and CDR2 from the germline V gene are LNHNV and YYDKDF (reference sequence). J gave up 5 bases and V 9 bases, and 13 bases lay outside the gene matches. CDR3 sequence reads: CATTLGGSIDNEQFF. In DNA, the CDR3 is TGTGCCACTACCCTCGGCGGGAGTATCGACAATGAGCAGTTCTTC.

This clone has a handful of counts. This rearrangement joins TRBV27 to TRBJ2-3; D unclear. There are 13 residues in the CDR3. V gave up 5 bases and J gave up 2 bases, with 8 bases separating them. CDR1 and CDR2 from the germline V gene are MNHEY and SMNVEV (reference sequence). DNA of the CDR3: TGTGCCAGCAGTCTGTTAAACACAGATACGCAGTATTTT. The encoded protein is CASSLLNTDTQYF.

V and J are TRBV21-1 and TRBJ2-7; the table's D call, TRBD1, has no DNA check behind it. TRBV21-1 constitutes a pseudogene. The CDR3 sequence is 11 residues long. The CDR3 loop is CASRGQREQYF. CDR3 coding DNA: TGTGCCAGCAGGGGACAGCGAGAGCAGTACTTC.

The chain has TRBV4-3 and TRBJ2-7; 9 bases match TRBD1. Trimming cost V 4 bases and J 1 base; bases outside gene matches: 2. This CDR3 spans 14 amino acids. Germline V gene data show CDR1 as LGHNA and CDR2 as YSLEER. The CDR3 DNA sequence: TGCGCCAGCAGCCCGGACAGGGGATCCTACGAGCAGTACTTC. Amino acids: CASSPDRGSYEQYF.

The chain uses TRBV6-1 and TRBJ1-2; 9 positions agree with TRBD1. CDR1 MNHNS and CDR2 SASEGT come from the germline V gene. The V and J ends lost 4 bases and 7 bases, in that order; junction bases with no gene match: 13. The CDR3 is 16 amino acids. The CDR3 coding sequence is TGTGCCAGCAGTGCGCCGGGACAGGGATCTTTTGGTGGCTACACCTTC. It encodes CASSAPGQGSFGGYTF.

This sequence joins TRBV6-5 and TRBJ1-2, with D possibly TRBD1 on 5 matching bases. CDR1 and CDR2 from the germline V gene are MNHEY and SVGAGI. V was trimmed by 6 bases and J by 3 bases, leaving 11 bases between them. The CDR3 runs to 13 residues. The CDR3 nucleotides read TGTGCCAGCAGGGGAGGCAGGGACTATGGCTACACCTTC. Translated, it gives CASRGGRDYGYTF.

The V gene is TRBV11-2, the J gene TRBJ2-5, with D tentatively TRBD2 (5 bases). Germline loops: CDR1 SGHAT, CDR2 FQNNGV. V lost 5 bases, J lost 4 bases, and 17 bases lay in between. The CDR3 length is 15 residues. CDR3 DNA: TGTGCCAGCAGCCCGTTGGAAACCCGGGGAGAGACCCAGTACTTC. Its translation: CASSPLETRGETQYF.

The chain combines TRBV6-5 with TRBJ1-1; 8 bases match TRBD1. The CDR3 spans 16 residues. Germline lookup yields CDR1 MNHEY and CDR2 SVGAGI. V shed 4 bases, J shed 3 bases, and the junction held 10 bases outside the gene matches. This CDR3 is CASSSRRTGSHTEAFF. In nucleotides, the CDR3 is TGTGCCAGCAGTTCCCGACGGACAGGGTCCCACACTGAAGCTTTCTTT.

The rearrangement links TRBV19 to TRBJ1-2; the D is unclear. Germline V gene lookup returns CDR1 LNHDA and CDR2 SQIVND (reference sequence). V was pared by 6 bases and J by 8 bases, with 13 bases between. This CDR3 contains 12 residues. The DNA for the CDR3 is TGTGCCAGTAGCTCGCAGGTATTCGGCTACACCTTC. This gives the protein CASSSQVFGYTF.

The V gene is TRBV29-1, the J gene TRBJ2-5, with D perhaps TRBD1 (6 bases). Germline V lookup: CDR1 SQVTM, CDR2 ANQGSEA. Deletions cut 6 bases from V and 4 bases from J, with 12 bases between. The CDR3 length is 12 residues. CDR3 sequence reads: CSVRTVGETQYF. The CDR3 bases are TGCAGCGTCCGGACAGTCGGAGAGACCCAGTACTTC.

This clone occurred once. The chain has TRBV7-2 and TRBJ1-1; D is unresolved. The CDR3 has 15 residues. V gave up 5 bases and J gave up 0 bases, with 13 bases separating them. Germline V CDR1 and CDR2: SGHTA, FQGNSA. CDR3 nucleotide sequence: TGTGCCAGCAGCCCCCAAGGACTGCTGAACACTGAAGCTTTCTTT. Its protein product is CASSPQGLLNTEAFF.

The V call is TRBV30, the J call TRBJ2-1, with D perhaps TRBD1 (7 bases). The CDR3 extends over 15 amino acids. CDR1 is GTSNPN and CDR2 is SVGIG in the germline V gene (reference sequence). V lost 1 base to trimming and J lost 2 bases, with 12 bases between them. The CDR3 nucleotides are TGTGCCTGGAGTGCGCAGGGGGGAACCTACAATGAGCAGTTCTTC. Residues: CAWSAQGGTYNEQFF.

In its sample, this clone was seen once. The genes are TRBV2 and TRBJ2-7; 10 nucleotides align to TRBD1. The CDR3 totals 14 residues. With V trimmed by 5 bases and J by 9 bases, 10 bases remained unmatched. Germline V gene sequence: CDR1 SNHLY, CDR2 FYNNEI. CDR3 in amino acids: CASSSGQGVIRQYF. The CDR3 DNA sequence: TGTGCCAGCAGTTCCGGACAGGGGGTAATAAGGCAGTACTTC.

This clone has more than one count but fewer than ten. V gene TRBV5-1 combines with J gene TRBJ2-7; D gene unclear. Germline loops: CDR1 SGHRS, CDR2 YFSETQ. The length of the CDR3 is 14 residues. Trimming removed 7 bases at V and 4 bases at J, with 18 bases between. For the CDR3, the DNA is TGCGCCAGCCCCTCCTCTCGCGGCTGGTACGAGCAGTACTTC. It encodes CASPSSRGWYEQYF.

The gene calls are TRBV7-2 and TRBJ1-1, with D possibly being TRBD1 (5 bases). Trimming removed 5 bases at V and 5 bases at J, with 9 bases between. The V gene's germline CDR1 is SGHTA and CDR2 FQGNSA. The length of the CDR3 is 12 residues. The CDR3 DNA is TGTGCCAGCAGCAGGGGAGGAACTGAAGCTTTCTTT. Its translation is CASSRGGTEAFF.

About this clone: Compared with germline, one end of the junction differs, possibly owing to a read error. The V call is TRBV28, the J call TRBJ2-7; D may be TRBD2 (6 bases). Germline V lookup: CDR1 MDHEN, CDR2 SYDVKM. CDR3 length: 17 amino acids. For the CDR3, the DNA is TGTGCCACCAGTACCCCTACCGGGACTGGGTACTCCTACGAGCAGTACTTC. Translating gives CATSTPTGTGYSYEQYF.

As DNA, the CDR3 is TGTGCCAGCAGTGAAGCGCCCAGGGGTGAGGACATTCAGTACTTC. Translating it yields CASSEAPRGEDIQYF. This sequence joins TRBV2 and TRBJ2-4; D perhaps matches TRBD1 (6 bases). CDR1 and CDR2 from the germline V gene are SNHLY and FYNNEI. CDR3 length: 15 amino acids. The germline V and J ends were trimmed by 0 bases and 8 bases, with 14 bases remaining between them.